This TCR beta chain derives from a study of T cell repertoires in cytomegalovirus infection. Overall study findings and caveats: Cumulative frequency of public TCR beta families picked out carriers of CMV plus the relevant HLA.

One entry per CDR3 protein results from TCRdb running MiXCR on the reads. In the table there are approximately 730,000 distinct CDR3 sequences, approximately 32% of which are singletons. Germline CDR1 reads MNHEY; CDR2 reads SMNVEV (reference sequence). Trimming took 3 bases from V and 1 from J, leaving 15 bases between them. This CDR3 has 16 amino acids. Comments on this clonotype: Its cognate antigen is unknown.

Specimen: cultured CD8+ T cells from PBMCs, collected from culture after CMV antigen stimulation. The chain joins TRBV27 to TRBJ1-1; D is uncertain. The clonotype comes from a human donor in good health (CMV status not recorded). Some clones in this sample may be carry-over from other donors' samples. The CDR3 coding sequence is TGTGCCAGCAGTTTTGGTGCGTGGGGAGGGAACACTGAAGCTTTCTTT. Amino acid sequence: CASSFGAWGGNTEAFF.